The subject of this entry is one T cell receptor (beta chain). Cohort 3 recovery required two negative PCRs, clearance, or symptom resolution. Germline CDR1 is LGHNA and CDR2 is YNFKEQ. The CDR3 sequence is 15 residues long. Trimming took 1 base from V and 3 from J; bases not matched to a gene: 5. These data belong to a study of blood T cell repertoires in COVID-19. Repertoires were generated with immunoSEQ multiplex PCR, while TCRdb's copy carries only in-frame clones and drops some. This sample yields about 150,000 clones, of which over 75% are seen a single time; 6.5% to 8.5% belongs to the top ten.

The chain carries TRBV4-2 and TRBJ2-7, with TRBD2 matching 8 bases. Sequenced: PBMCs or T cells enriched from blood (not recorded which). This sequence was found in a woman aged 45-60 years who had recovered from COVID-19. The CDR3: CASSQAGGGDYEQYF. The CDR3, as DNA: TGTGCCAGCAGCCAAGCGGGGGGGGGCGACTACGAGCAGTACTTC.